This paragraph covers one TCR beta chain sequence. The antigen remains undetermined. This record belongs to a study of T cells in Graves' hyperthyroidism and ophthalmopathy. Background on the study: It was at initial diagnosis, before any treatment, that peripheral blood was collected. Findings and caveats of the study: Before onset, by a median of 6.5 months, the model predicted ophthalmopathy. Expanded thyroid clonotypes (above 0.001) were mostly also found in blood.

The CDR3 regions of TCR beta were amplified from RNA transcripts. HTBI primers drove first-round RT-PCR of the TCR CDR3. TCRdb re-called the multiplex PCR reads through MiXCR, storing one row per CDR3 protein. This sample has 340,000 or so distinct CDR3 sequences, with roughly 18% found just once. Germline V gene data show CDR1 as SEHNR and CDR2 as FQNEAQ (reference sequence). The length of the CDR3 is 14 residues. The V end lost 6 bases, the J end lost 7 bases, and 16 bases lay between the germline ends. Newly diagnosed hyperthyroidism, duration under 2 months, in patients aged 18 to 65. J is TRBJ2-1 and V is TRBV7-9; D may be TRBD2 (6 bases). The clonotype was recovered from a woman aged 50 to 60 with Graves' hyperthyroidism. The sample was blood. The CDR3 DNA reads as TGTGCCAGCAGGGCCCCCGGGAGACGGAATGAGCAGTTCTTC. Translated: CASRAPGRRNEQFF. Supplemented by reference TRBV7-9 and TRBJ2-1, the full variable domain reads DTGVSQNPRHKITKRGQNVTFRCDPISEHNRLYWYRQTLGQGPEFLTYFQNEAQLEKSRLLSDRFSAERPKGSFSTLEIQRTEQGDSAMYLCASRAPGRRNEQFFGPGTRLTVL.